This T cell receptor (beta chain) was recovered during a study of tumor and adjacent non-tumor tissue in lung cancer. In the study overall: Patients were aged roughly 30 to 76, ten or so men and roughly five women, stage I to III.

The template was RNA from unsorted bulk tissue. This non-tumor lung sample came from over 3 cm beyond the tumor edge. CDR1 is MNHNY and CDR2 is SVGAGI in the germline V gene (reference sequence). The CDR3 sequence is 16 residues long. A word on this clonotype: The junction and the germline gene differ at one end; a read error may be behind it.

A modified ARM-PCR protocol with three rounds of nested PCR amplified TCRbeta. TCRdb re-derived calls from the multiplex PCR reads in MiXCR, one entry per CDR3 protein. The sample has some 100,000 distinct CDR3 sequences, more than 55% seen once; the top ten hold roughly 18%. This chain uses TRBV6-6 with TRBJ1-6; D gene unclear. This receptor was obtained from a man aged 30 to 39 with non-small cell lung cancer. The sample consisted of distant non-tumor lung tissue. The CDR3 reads CASSSYLTEYNSPLNF. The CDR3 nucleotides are TGTGCCAGCAGCAGCTACCTGACTGAGTATAATTCACCCCTCAACTTT.